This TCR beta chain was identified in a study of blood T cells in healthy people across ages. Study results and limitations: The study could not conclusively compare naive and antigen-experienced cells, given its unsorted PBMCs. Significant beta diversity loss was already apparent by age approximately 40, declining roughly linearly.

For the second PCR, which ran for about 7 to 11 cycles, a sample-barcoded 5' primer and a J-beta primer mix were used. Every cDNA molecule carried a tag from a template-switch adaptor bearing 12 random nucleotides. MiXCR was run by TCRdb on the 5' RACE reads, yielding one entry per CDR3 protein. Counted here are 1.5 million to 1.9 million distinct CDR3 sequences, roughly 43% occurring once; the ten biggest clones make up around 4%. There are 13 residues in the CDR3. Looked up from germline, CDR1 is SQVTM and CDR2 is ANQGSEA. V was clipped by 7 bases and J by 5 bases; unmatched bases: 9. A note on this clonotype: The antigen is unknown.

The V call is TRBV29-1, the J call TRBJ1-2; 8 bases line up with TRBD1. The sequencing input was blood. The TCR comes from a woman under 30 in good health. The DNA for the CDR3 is TGCAGCGCCGGGACAGGTTTTTGGTATGGCTACACCTTC. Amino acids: CSAGTGFWYGYTF.